This T cell receptor (beta chain) came from a study of T cells in localized non-small cell lung cancer. Whole-study findings and limits: Of the top 100 tumor clones, median around 55 were in adjacent lung, approximately 29 among its top 100. Measurement of T cell clonality placed uninvolved adjacent lung highest, above the level in tumor.

The protocol was immunoSEQ multiplex PCR, while the TCRdb copy is restricted to in-frame clones and leaves out a portion. This table has roughly 86,000 clones, around four fifths appearing once. Worth noting for this clone: What it binds is unknown.

Germline CDR1 reads SNHLY; CDR2 reads FYNNEI. The CDR3 runs to 14 residues. The germline V and J ends were trimmed by 3 bases and 2 bases, with 7 bases remaining between them. The clonotype was recovered from a man between 40 and 70 years old with stage I lung adenocarcinoma. The source material was peripheral blood, sampled before any cancer treatment. This sequence joins TRBV2 and TRBJ2-2; D ambiguous. The CDR3 sequence: CASSESPNTGELFF. CDR3 coding DNA: TGTGCCAGCAGTGAGAGTCCAAACACCGGGGAGCTGTTTTTT.